This T cell receptor (beta chain) was sequenced during a study of blood T cell repertoires in COVID-19. At the level of the study: PBMCs, B-cell-depleted T cells, or T cells provided the cDNA or gDNA that made up the material.

Unmatched junction bases numbered 1, after V lost 2 bases and J lost 2 bases. Per the germline V gene, CDR1 is SGHNT and CDR2 is YYREEE (reference sequence). The CDR3 has 14 amino acids. As processed by the authors: Nucleated cell number was recorded as an estimate derived from reference gene primer amplification. The protocol was immunoSEQ multiplex PCR, while the TCRdb copy is restricted to in-frame clones and leaves out a portion. The D gene and trimming were derived from the DNA, and the V and J assignments and clone size from that table. The sample consists of some 170,000 clones, roughly 87% of them appearing once. In assigning cohorts, the study relied on participant-reported clinical history.

The clonotype originates from a human donor with acute COVID-19. The donor label of this sample is uncertain. The V and J genes are TRBV5-4 and TRBJ2-3, with 8 nucleotides matching TRBD2. Sequencing input: PBMCs or T cells enriched from blood (not recorded which). The CDR3 DNA reads TGTGCCAGCAGCTTCGGACTAGCCACAGATACGCAGTATTTT. Protein product: CASSFGLATDTQYF.